The 17 T cell receptor beta chains given below trace back to one sample, sequenced in a study of OX40 agonist ivuxolimab in advanced cancers. The protocol was immunoSEQ multiplex PCR, while the TCRdb copy is restricted to in-frame clones and leaves out a portion. The data contain almost 90,000 clones, around nine tenths of them singletons. The sequencing here drew on CD4+ or CD8+ T cells sorted from blood, taken in a trial of the OX40 agonist ivuxolimab. These receptor sequences come from an adult with an advanced solid tumor such as melanoma, head and neck, liver or kidney cancer.

The rearrangement links TRBV15 to TRBJ2-7, with D unresolved. Germline V lookup: CDR1 LNHNV, CDR2 YYDKDF (reference sequence). The V end was cut by 0 bases, the J end by 3 bases, with 6 bases between. There are 13 residues in the CDR3. CDR3 DNA sequence: TGTGCCACCAGCAGAGAGGACGGCTACGAGCAGTACTTC. The encoded protein is CATSREDGYEQYF.

V is TRBV5-1 and J is TRBJ1-4, with D possibly being TRBD1 (5 bases). This CDR3 contains 17 residues. Germline assignment: CDR1 SGHRS and CDR2 YFSETQ. Trimming stripped 0 bases from V and 0 bases from J, with 12 bases between. The CDR3 reads CASSLAPGDATNEKLFF. CDR3 DNA sequence: TGCGCCAGCAGCTTGGCCCCGGGGGATGCAACTAATGAAAAACTGTTTTTT.

The table lists this clone with a few counts. The chain joins TRBV29-1 to TRBJ1-1, with D perhaps matching TRBD1 (6 bases). V shed 7 bases and J shed 8 bases, with 17 bases lying between them. CDR1 is SQVTM and CDR2 is ANQGSEA in the germline V gene. This CDR3 region has 12 residues. CDR3: CSAGAPGLEAFF. DNA for the CDR3: TGCAGCGCAGGGGCCCCAGGGTTGGAAGCTTTCTTT.

The CDR3 protein is CASSLGSLVYEQYF. CDR3 in DNA: TGTGCCAGCAGCTTAGGGTCCCTAGTCTACGAGCAGTACTTC. This sequence joins TRBV7-2 and TRBJ2-7; unclear D gene. The germline V and J ends were trimmed by 1 base and 3 bases, with 10 bases remaining between them. CDR3 length: 14 residues. CDR1 and CDR2 from the germline V gene are SGHTA and FQGNSA.

This rearrangement joins TRBV6-1 to TRBJ1-2; D unresolved. Germline assignment: CDR1 MNHNS and CDR2 SASEGT. The CDR3 is 13 amino acids. V was trimmed by 2 bases and J by 3 bases, leaving 7 bases between them. CDR3 sequence: CASSETGDYGYTF. The CDR3 DNA sequence: TGTGCCAGCAGTGAAACCGGGGACTATGGCTACACCTTC.

This chain links TRBV7-3 with TRBJ2-3; the match to TRBD2 covers 12 bases. This CDR3 has 18 amino acids. The germline gives CDR1 SGHTA, CDR2 FQGTGA. V was clipped by 6 bases and J by 0 bases; unmatched bases: 10. CDR3 sequence: CASSPGLAGPRSTDTQYF. In DNA form, the CDR3 reads TGTGCCAGCAGTCCCGGACTAGCGGGGCCTCGTAGCACAGATACGCAGTATTTT.

This clone was recorded only once. DNA for the CDR3: TGTGCCAGCAGCAAACCTTCGGGGATCGGCACAGATACGCAGTATTTT. Encoded protein: CASSKPSGIGTDTQYF. The chain links TRBV7-8 to TRBJ2-3, with D possibly TRBD2 on 5 matching bases. Trimming left V 5 bases short and J 1 base short, with 16 bases between. Germline V gene lookup returns CDR1 SGHVS and CDR2 FQNEAQ. This CDR3 is built from 16 residues.

V usage is TRBV5-1 and J usage is TRBJ1-2; D unclear. CDR1 is SGHRS and CDR2 is YFSETQ in the germline V gene. The CDR3 has 14 amino acids. The ends were cut back, 5 bases at V and 2 bases at J, with 13 bases in the middle. In nucleotides, the CDR3 is TGCGCCAGCAGTGTTCGGACGGGGAACTATGGCTACACCTTC. It translates to CASSVRTGNYGYTF.

The chain employs TRBV5-5 and TRBJ2-3, with 8 positions matching TRBD2. The V gene end was trimmed by 2 bases and the J gene end by 4 bases; junction bases not matched to a gene: 3. The CDR3 length is 14 residues. Germline-derived CDR1 and CDR2 are SGHKS and YYEKEE (reference sequence). Here the CDR3 reads CASSFLAGADTQYF. CDR3 nucleotides: TGTGCCAGCAGCTTCCTAGCGGGTGCAGATACGCAGTATTTT.

The genes are TRBV27 and TRBJ2-7; weak D call: TRBD2 (5 bases). Trimming left V 8 bases short and J 4 bases short, with 12 bases between. The germline V gene encodes CDR1 MNHEY and CDR2 SMNVEV (reference sequence). CDR3 length: 12 residues. The CDR3 is CASGQPGYEQYF. The DNA for the CDR3 is TGTGCCAGCGGTCAACCGGGGTACGAGCAGTACTTC.

The chain carries TRBV19 and TRBJ2-2, with 10 positions matching TRBD2. Trimming at V came to 6 bases and at J to 4 bases, leaving 8 bases not matched to a gene. This CDR3 contains 16 residues. The germline V gene encodes CDR1 LNHDA and CDR2 SQIVND (reference sequence). CDR3 sequence (DNA): TGTGCCAGTAGAGTCACTAGCGGGGAGGCCACCGGGGAGCTGTTTTTT. Translation gives CASRVTSGEATGELFF.

The chain combines TRBV7-9 with TRBJ2-5; D unclear. Germline lookup yields CDR1 SEHNR and CDR2 FQNEAQ (reference sequence). This CDR3 is 16 amino acids long. Trimming shortened V by 3 bases and J by 0 bases, and 14 bases separated the two germline ends. The CDR3 loop reads CASSFDGVSDQETQYF. The CDR3 DNA follows: TGTGCCAGCAGCTTTGATGGAGTGTCGGACCAAGAGACCCAGTACTTC.

For this clone: The sample contains more than one DNA sequence encoding this CDR3. The genes are TRBV18 and TRBJ2-2; D not certain. Between the trimmed V and J ends, which lost 2 bases and 6 bases, there was a span of 10 bases. This CDR3 has 14 amino acids. CDR1 KGHSH and CDR2 LQKENI come from the germline V gene. The CDR3 nucleotides read TGTGCCAGCTCACCAAATGTATCGCCCGGGGAGCTGTTTTTT. Its translation: CASSPNVSPGELFF.

This rearrangement joins TRBV7-2 to TRBJ2-7; 12 bases are shared with TRBD1. The germline V gene encodes CDR1 SGHTA and CDR2 FQGNSA. This CDR3 is built from 16 residues. V lost 7 bases to trimming and J lost 6 bases; unmatched junction nucleotides: 13. CDR3 protein: CASTRGGQGARGEQYF. DNA of the CDR3: TGTGCCAGCACCCGAGGGGGACAGGGGGCTCGTGGCGAGCAGTACTTC.

A remark on this clone: At one end, the junction sequence differs from germline, possibly due to a read error. The V gene is TRBV19, the J gene TRBJ2-7; D is ambiguous. CDR3 length: 13 residues. Germline V gene data show CDR1 as LNHDA and CDR2 as SQIVND (reference sequence). DNA of the CDR3: TGTGCCAGTAGCTCCGAAGGGCGTTACGGGCAGTACTTC. Translating it yields CASSSEGRYGQYF.

The J gene is TRBJ2-6, the V gene TRBV2; a possible D gene is TRBD1 (5 bases). Germline V gives CDR1 SNHLY, CDR2 FYNNEI. The germline V and J ends were trimmed by 6 bases and 1 base, with 16 bases remaining between them. The CDR3 is made up of 17 amino acids. CDR3 coding DNA: TGTGCCAGCAGCGACAGCACCTATGTTTCTGGGGCCAACGTCCTGACTTTC. The encoded protein is CASSDSTYVSGANVLTF.

The V call is TRBV19, the J call TRBJ1-6, with D unresolved. Germline-derived CDR1 and CDR2 are LNHDA and SQIVND (reference sequence). This CDR3 has 14 amino acids. The V end was cut by 8 bases, the J end by 6 bases, with 14 bases between. The CDR3 region is CASRPGRLNSPLHF. In DNA form, the CDR3 reads TGTGCCAGTCGCCCGGGCAGACTTAATTCACCCCTCCACTTT. The complete variable domain, with remaining parts taken from reference TRBV19 and TRBJ1-6, reads DGGITQSPKYLFRKEGQNVTLSCEQNLNHDAMYWYRQDPGQGLRLIYYSQIVNDFQKGDIAEGYSVSREKKESFPLTVTSAQKNPTAFYLCASRPGRLNSPLHFGNGTRLTVT.